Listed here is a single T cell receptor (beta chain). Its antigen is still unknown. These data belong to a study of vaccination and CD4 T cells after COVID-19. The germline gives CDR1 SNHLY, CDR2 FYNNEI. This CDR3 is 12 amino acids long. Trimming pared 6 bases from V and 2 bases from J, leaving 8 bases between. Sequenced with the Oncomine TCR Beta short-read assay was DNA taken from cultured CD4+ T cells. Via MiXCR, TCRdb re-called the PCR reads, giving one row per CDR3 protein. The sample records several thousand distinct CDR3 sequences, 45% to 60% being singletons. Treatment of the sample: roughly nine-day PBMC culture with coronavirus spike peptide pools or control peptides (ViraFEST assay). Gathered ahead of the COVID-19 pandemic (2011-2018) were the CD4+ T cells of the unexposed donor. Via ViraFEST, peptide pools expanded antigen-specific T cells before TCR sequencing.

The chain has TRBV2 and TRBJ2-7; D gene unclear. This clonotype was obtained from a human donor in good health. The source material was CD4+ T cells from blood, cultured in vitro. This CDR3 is CASRKGPYEQYF. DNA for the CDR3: TGTGCCAGCAGGAAGGGCCCCTACGAGCAGTACTTC.